The 26 T cell receptor beta chains listed next were all sequenced from one sample in a study of blood T cell repertoires in COVID-19. Method: immunoSEQ multiplex PCR; TCRdb's copy keeps in-frame clones and lacks some. The data contain about 81,000 clones, roughly 87% of them singletons. Sequences were obtained from peripheral blood. All receptors derive from a woman of 80 years or more with active COVID-19.

The chain is built from TRBV5-1 and TRBJ2-3; D is unclear. CDR1 and CDR2 from the germline V gene are SGHRS and YFSETQ. Trimming pared 0 bases from V and 3 bases from J, leaving 11 bases between. This CDR3 has 15 amino acids. The CDR3 protein is CASSLEVGPTDTQYF. The CDR3 DNA is TGCGCCAGCAGCTTGGAGGTGGGCCCAACAGATACGCAGTATTTT.

The CDR3: CASSQLLTGGRQETQYF. The CDR3 DNA reads as TGTGCCAGCAGCCAACTGTTGACAGGGGGCCGTCAAGAGACCCAGTACTTC. This rearrangement joins TRBV5-6 to TRBJ2-5, with 10 bases lining up with TRBD1. The CDR3 sequence is 17 residues long. Germline lookup yields CDR1 SGHDT and CDR2 YYEEEE. The V segment lost 4 bases and the J segment 2 bases; nucleotides outside the gene matches: 11.

A single count supports this clone. The CDR3 bases are TGTGCCAGTAGTTGGGACAGGGGGCTAAAGAATGGCTACACCTTC. This encodes CASSWDRGLKNGYTF. The chain is built from TRBV19 and TRBJ1-2; 12 bases are a match to TRBD1. Trimming cost V 5 bases and J 6 bases; bases outside gene matches: 7. The CDR3 has 15 amino acids. Germline CDR1 is LNHDA and CDR2 is SQIVND (reference sequence). The full variable domain, in which reference TRBV19 and TRBJ1-2 provide the parts outside the CDR3, is DGGITQSPKYLFRKEGQNVTLSCEQNLNHDAMYWYRQDPGQGLRLIYYSQIVNDFQKGDIAEGYSVSREKKESFPLTVTSAQKNPTAFYLCASSWDRGLKNGYTFGSGTRLTVV.

Turning to this clone: The same CDR3 can be traced to other DNA sequences in this sample. The rearrangement joins TRBV28 to TRBJ2-7; 8 nucleotides align to TRBD2. This CDR3 is 14 amino acids long. Unmatched junction bases numbered 1, after V lost 2 bases and J lost 1 base. Germline CDR1 and CDR2: MDHEN and SYDVKM. The CDR3 nucleotides are TGTGCCAGCAGTTTACCGGGGGGGTCCTACGAGCAGTACTTC. Amino acid sequence: CASSLPGGSYEQYF.

The chain carries TRBV4-3 and TRBJ2-7, with D maybe TRBD2 (6 bases). V shed 3 bases and J shed 0 bases, with 12 bases lying between them. This CDR3 has 15 amino acids. Germline V gene lookup returns CDR1 LGHNA and CDR2 YSLEER. The CDR3 sequence: CASSQFGTDSYEQYF. The CDR3 region has the DNA TGCGCCAGCAGCCAGTTCGGGACTGACTCCTACGAGCAGTACTTC.

This rearrangement joins TRBV18 to TRBJ2-2; TRBD1 agrees at 7 bases. V gave up 2 bases and J gave up 1 base; unmatched junction bases: 7. Germline V CDR1 and CDR2: KGHSH, LQKENI. The CDR3 extends over 17 amino acids. CDR3 in amino acids: CASSPGVPGGNTGELFF. In DNA form, the CDR3 reads TGTGCCAGCTCACCAGGAGTCCCAGGGGGGAACACCGGGGAGCTGTTTTTT. The full variable domain, completed using reference TRBV18 and TRBJ2-2, is NAGVMQNPRHLVRRRGQEARLRCSPMKGHSHVYWYRQLPEEGLKFMVYLQKENIIDESGMPKERFSAEFPKEGPSILRIQQVVRGDSAAYFCASSPGVPGGNTGELFFGEGSRLTVL.

The rearrangement uses TRBV7-8 and TRBJ1-6, with 11 positions matching TRBD1. Per germline, CDR1 SGHVS and CDR2 FQNEAQ. Trimming removed 3 bases from V and 8 bases from J; junction bases left unmatched: 3. The CDR3 runs to 15 residues. In nucleotides, the CDR3 is TGTGCCAGCAGCTTGCGGGACAGGGGGGATTCACCCCTCCACTTT. Its protein product is CASSLRDRGDSPLHF.

The chain combines TRBV10-3 with TRBJ2-3; 12 bases are a match to TRBD2. Germline V CDR1 and CDR2: ENHRY, SYGVKD. The CDR3 totals 15 residues. Trimming cost V 3 bases and J 6 bases; bases outside gene matches: 4. The CDR3 bases are TGTGCCATCAGTGAACTAGCGGGAGGCGGCGATACGCAGTATTTT. Its translation: CAISELAGGGDTQYF.

The chain carries TRBV28 and TRBJ2-3, with TRBD2 as a possible D gene (5 bases). The CDR3 spans 15 residues. Germline V gene lookup returns CDR1 MDHEN and CDR2 SYDVKM. The germline V and J ends were trimmed by 5 bases and 0 bases, with 12 bases remaining between them. As DNA, the CDR3 is TGTGCCAGCAGTCCTACTAGGGTGAGCACAGATACGCAGTATTTT. Protein sequence: CASSPTRVSTDTQYF.

This clone occurred once. The chain employs TRBV6-5 and TRBJ2-2; a weak D match, TRBD2 (6 bases). The length of the CDR3 is 12 residues. Trimming cost V 8 bases and J 8 bases, with 12 bases left between them. Germline V gene data show CDR1 as MNHEY and CDR2 as SVGAGI. CDR3 in amino acids: CASASVFGELFF. Written as DNA, the CDR3 is TGTGCCAGCGCTAGCGTTTTTGGGGAGCTGTTTTTT.

The V and J genes are TRBV7-6 and TRBJ1-1, with 11 nucleotides matching TRBD1. Trimming cost V 0 bases and J 6 bases; bases outside gene matches: 6. Germline CDR1 and CDR2: SGHVS and FNYEAQ. The CDR3 consists of 16 residues. CDR3 coding DNA: TGTGCCAGCAGCTTAGCACGGGACAGGGGGGGGTCTGAAGCTTTCTTT. It codes for CASSLARDRGGSEAFF.

The chain links TRBV6-6 to TRBJ2-5; 14 bases map to TRBD2. CDR1 and CDR2 (germline): MNHNY, SVGAGI (reference sequence). The CDR3 totals 16 residues. V was pared by 6 bases and J by 1 base, with 4 bases of the junction left unmatched. CDR3: CASRGLAGALQETQYF. The CDR3 DNA reads as TGTGCCAGCAGGGGACTAGCGGGAGCCCTCCAAGAGACCCAGTACTTC.

The chain carries TRBV5-1 and TRBJ2-6, with 7 bases aligning to TRBD1. This CDR3 region has 16 residues. V lost 4 bases and J lost 2; bases outside the gene matches: 6. CDR1 is SGHRS and CDR2 is YFSETQ in the germline V gene. CDR3 bases: TGCGCCAGCAGCCGACAGGGAACTACTGGGGCCAACGTCCTGACTTTC. This gives the protein CASSRQGTTGANVLTF.

This chain links TRBV7-2 with TRBJ2-7, with 7 bases fitting TRBD2. The germline V gene encodes CDR1 SGHTA and CDR2 FQGNSA. This CDR3 has 16 residues. The V segment lost 4 bases and the J segment 2 bases; nucleotides outside the gene matches: 11. CDR3 in DNA: TGTGCCAGCAGCTACCGGAGGCGGGAGAACCCCTACGAGCAGTACTTC. Translation gives CASSYRRRENPYEQYF.

The DNA for the CDR3 is TGTGCCAGCACCCCGACTAGCGGGAAATCCTCTGGGGCCAACGTCCTGACTTTC. Translating it yields CASTPTSGKSSGANVLTF. This rearrangement joins TRBV28 to TRBJ2-6; TRBD2 aligns across 11 bases. The CDR3 sequence is 18 residues long. Germline V lookup: CDR1 MDHEN, CDR2 SYDVKM. Trimming cost V 7 bases and J 0 bases; bases outside gene matches: 8.

The rearrangement links TRBV28 to TRBJ2-2; 9 positions agree with TRBD1. The V and J ends lost 5 bases and 3 bases, in that order; junction bases with no gene match: 7. The CDR3 has 16 amino acids. The germline V gene encodes CDR1 MDHEN and CDR2 SYDVKM. The CDR3 reads CASSQYGQGYTGELFF. The CDR3, as DNA: TGTGCCAGCAGTCAATATGGACAGGGGTACACCGGGGAGCTGTTTTTT.

The chain has TRBV6-5 and TRBJ1-2, with 8 bases aligning to TRBD1. The V segment lost 6 bases and the J segment 8 bases; nucleotides outside the gene matches: 11. The CDR3 contains 14 residues. Germline-derived CDR1 and CDR2 are MNHEY and SVGAGI. CDR3 loop: CASRELRTGSGYTF. DNA for the CDR3: TGTGCCAGCAGGGAGCTTAGGACAGGGAGCGGCTACACCTTC.

This rearrangement joins TRBV5-4 to TRBJ2-7, with 9 bases lining up with TRBD1. Germline-derived CDR1 and CDR2 are SGHNT and YYREEE (reference sequence). V trimming: 4 bases; J trimming: 2 bases; junction bases outside the gene matches: 7. This CDR3 region has 15 residues. The CDR3 region has the DNA TGTGCCAGCAGCCCCCGGGACAGGGATCCCTACGAGCAGTACTTC. Translation gives CASSPRDRDPYEQYF.

The chain combines TRBV5-1 with TRBJ2-7; 13 bases align to TRBD2. The CDR3 runs to 15 residues. V shed 3 bases and J 5 bases; nucleotides not matched to a gene: 5. The germline CDR1 and CDR2 sequences are SGHRS and YFSETQ. CDR3 residues: CASSWTSGSKNEQYF. DNA for the CDR3: TGCGCCAGCAGCTGGACTAGCGGGAGTAAGAACGAGCAGTACTTC. Full variable domain (outside the CDR3, taken from reference TRBV5-1 and TRBJ2-7): KAGVTQTPRYLIKTRGQQVTLSCSPISGHRSVSWYQQTPGQGLQFLFEYFSETQRNKGNFPGRFSGRQFSNSRSEMNVSTLELGDSALYLCASSWTSGSKNEQYFGPGTRLTVT.

The rearrangement joins TRBV2 to TRBJ2-7, with D perhaps matching TRBD1 (6 bases). The CDR3 contains 13 residues. From germline, CDR1 is SNHLY and CDR2 FYNNEI. Between the trimmed V and J ends, which lost 9 bases and 2 bases, there was a span of 14 bases. The CDR3 protein is CASSFGQPYEQYF. In DNA form, the CDR3 reads TGTGCCAGTTCTTTCGGACAGCCCTACGAGCAGTACTTC.

V and J are TRBV5-4 and TRBJ2-7, with 8 positions matching TRBD2. The germline CDR1 and CDR2 sequences are SGHNT and YYREEE (reference sequence). This CDR3 is built from 16 residues. Trimming cost V 0 bases and J 0 bases; bases outside gene matches: 5. CDR3 sequence: CASSLAGSGNSYEQYF. CDR3 nucleotide sequence: TGTGCCAGCAGCTTGGCAGGTAGCGGGAACTCCTACGAGCAGTACTTC. The full variable domain, in which reference TRBV5-4 and TRBJ2-7 provide the parts outside the CDR3, is ETGVTQSPTHLIKTRGQQVTLRCSSQSGHNTVSWYQQALGQGPQFIFQYYREEENGRGNFPPRFSGLQFPNYSSELNVNALELDDSALYLCASSLAGSGNSYEQYFGPGTRLTVT.

The rearrangement joins TRBV19 to TRBJ2-3; D gene ambiguous. The germline gives CDR1 LNHDA, CDR2 SQIVND (reference sequence). V was clipped by 6 bases and J by 3 bases, with 7 bases between them. This CDR3 is 12 amino acids long. CDR3 protein: CASSSTTDTQYF. CDR3 DNA: TGTGCCAGTAGCTCCACAACAGATACGCAGTATTTT. The variable domain in full, with the rest retrieved from reference TRBV19 and TRBJ2-3, is DGGITQSPKYLFRKEGQNVTLSCEQNLNHDAMYWYRQDPGQGLRLIYYSQIVNDFQKGDIAEGYSVSREKKESFPLTVTSAQKNPTAFYLCASSSTTDTQYFGPGTRLTVL.

The genes are TRBV11-1 and TRBJ2-7; no clear D gene. V gave up 5 bases and J gave up 0 bases, with 5 bases separating them. The germline V gene encodes CDR1 SGHAT and CDR2 FQDESV (reference sequence). The CDR3 covers 12 residues. The CDR3 reads CASSPSSYEQYF. The CDR3 bases are TGTGCCAGCAGCCCGAGCTCCTACGAGCAGTACTTC.

This clone was observed a single time. The chain links TRBV4-1 to TRBJ2-7, with 12 bases aligning to TRBD2. The germline CDR1 and CDR2 sequences are MGHRA and YSYEKL. The J segment lost 4 bases and the V segment lost 0 bases, leaving 4 bases of the junction unmatched. The CDR3 length is 16 residues. The chain's CDR3 is CASSQERTSGIYEQYF. CDR3 in DNA: TGCGCCAGCAGCCAAGAACGGACTAGCGGGATTTACGAGCAGTACTTC.

This rearrangement joins TRBV5-1 to TRBJ2-3, with 10 bases identical to TRBD2. Germline V gene lookup returns CDR1 SGHRS and CDR2 YFSETQ. After removal of 1 base from V and 2 bases from J, the junction contained 4 bases not matched to a gene. There are 16 residues in the CDR3. The CDR3 reads CASSLRGLAITDTQYF. CDR3 in DNA: TGCGCCAGCAGCTTGCGGGGACTAGCGATCACAGATACGCAGTATTTT.

Details on this clone: The same CDR3 is also encoded by other DNA sequences in this sample. V is TRBV7-2 and J is TRBJ2-3, with 12 bases matching TRBD2. The CDR3 is made up of 16 amino acids. V lost 5 bases and J lost 3; bases outside the gene matches: 6. Germline values: CDR1 SGHTA, CDR2 FQGNSA. CDR3 nucleotides: TGTGCCAGCAGCCCCGGACTAGCGGGACCTACAGATACGCAGTATTTT. Translating gives CASSPGLAGPTDTQYF.